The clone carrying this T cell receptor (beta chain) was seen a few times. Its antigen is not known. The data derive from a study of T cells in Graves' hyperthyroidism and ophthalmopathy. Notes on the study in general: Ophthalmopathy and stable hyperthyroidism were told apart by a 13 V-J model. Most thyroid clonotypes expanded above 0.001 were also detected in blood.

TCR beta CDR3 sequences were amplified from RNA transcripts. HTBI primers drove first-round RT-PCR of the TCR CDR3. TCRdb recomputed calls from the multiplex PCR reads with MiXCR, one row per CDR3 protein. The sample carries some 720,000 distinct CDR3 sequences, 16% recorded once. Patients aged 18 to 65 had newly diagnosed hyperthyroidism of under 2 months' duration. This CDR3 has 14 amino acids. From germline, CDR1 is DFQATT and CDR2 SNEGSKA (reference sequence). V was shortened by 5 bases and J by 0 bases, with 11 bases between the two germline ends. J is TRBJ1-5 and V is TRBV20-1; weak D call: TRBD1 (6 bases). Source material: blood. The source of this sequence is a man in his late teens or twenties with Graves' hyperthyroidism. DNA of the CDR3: TGCAGTGCTCTCAGGGGAAATAGCAATCAGCCCCAGCATTTT. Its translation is CSALRGNSNQPQHF.